Shown below are 13 T cell receptor beta chains from a single sample sequenced in a study of OX40 agonist ivuxolimab in advanced cancers. Libraries were prepared by immunoSEQ multiplex PCR; TCRdb keeps only in-frame clonotypes and omits some of them. The data hold around 71,000 clones, with roughly 78% observed a single time. The sequenced sample was CD4+ or CD8+ T cells sorted from blood, obtained in a trial of the OX40 agonist ivuxolimab. Every receptor here comes from an adult with an advanced solid tumor such as melanoma, head and neck, liver or kidney cancer.

This clone has a single count. The rearrangement links TRBV28 to TRBJ1-1; 7 bases agree with TRBD1. Losses at the gene ends were 4 bases for V and 5 bases for J; bases not matched to a gene: 10. This CDR3 comprises 15 residues. The germline CDR1 and CDR2 sequences are MDHEN and SYDVKM. DNA for the CDR3: TGTGCCAGCAGTTCCCCCCAAGGCAGGGGGACTGAAGCTTTCTTT. It is translated as CASSSPQGRGTEAFF.

The V gene is TRBV4-3, the J gene TRBJ1-5, with D hard to call. The germline V gene has CDR1 LGHNA and CDR2 YSLEER. The CDR3 consists of 13 residues. V lost 0 bases and J lost 12, with 12 bases in between. DNA of the CDR3: TGCGCCAGCAGCCAAGATCTACGGAGAGTCCAGCATTTT. Translated: CASSQDLRRVQHF.

Points on this clone: The junction departs from the called germline gene at one end, perhaps through a read error. In the same sample, other DNA sequences code for this CDR3. The chain carries TRBV13 and TRBJ1-1, with 8 positions matching TRBD1. Germline-derived CDR1 and CDR2 are PRHDT and FYEKMQ (reference sequence). This CDR3 region has 16 residues. CDR3: CASSLAQGAMNTEAFF. The CDR3 DNA is TGTGCCAGCAGCTTAGCCCAGGGGGCTATGAACACTGAAGCCTTCTTT.

This sequence joins TRBV29-1 and TRBJ1-3, with 7 bases aligning to TRBD1. The CDR3 runs to 13 residues. CDR1 and CDR2 (germline): SQVTM, ANQGSEA. With 6 bases clipped from V and 2 bases from J, the junction kept 4 bases outside the gene matches. The CDR3 here is CSVDTGAGNTIYF. The CDR3 DNA sequence: TGCAGCGTCGACACAGGGGCTGGAAACACCATATATTTT. The full variable domain, with the rest looked up from reference TRBV29-1 and TRBJ1-3, is SAVISQKPSRDICQRGTSLTIQCQVDSQVTMMFWYRQQPGQSLTLIATANQGSEATYESGFVIDKFPISRPNLTFSTLTVSNMSPEDSSIYLCSVDTGAGNTIYFGEGSWLTVV.

The chain's CDR3 is CASSDRGDTQYF. The CDR3 DNA follows: TGTGCCAGCAGTGACCGAGGAGATACGCAGTATTTT. The gene calls are TRBV6-4 and TRBJ2-3; the D is unclear. This CDR3 region has 12 residues. The V gene's germline CDR1 is MRHNA and CDR2 SNTAGT. V lost 2 bases and J 5 bases, leaving 5 bases between the germline ends.

In this sample, this clone turned up once. This rearrangement joins TRBV11-3 to TRBJ2-1; a possible D gene is TRBD1 (6 bases). This CDR3 contains 14 residues. Trimming left V 5 bases short and J 5 bases short, with 13 bases between. Germline CDR1 and CDR2: SGHNT and YENEEA. The CDR3 region has the DNA TGTGCCAGCAGCAAACAGGGTATTGACAATGAGCAGTTCTTC. Encoded protein: CASSKQGIDNEQFF.

J is TRBJ1-2 and V is TRBV6-1, with a possible D match to TRBD1 (6 bases). This CDR3 contains 14 residues. Germline assignment: CDR1 MNHNS and CDR2 SASEGT. The V end lost 6 bases, the J end lost 8 bases, and 19 bases lay between the germline ends. CDR3 nucleotides: TGTGCCAGCAGCCTGAATTTGGGACAAAAGGGCTACACCTTC. Its translation is CASSLNLGQKGYTF.

The chain uses TRBV5-4 and TRBJ2-5; 10 bases map to TRBD2. The CDR3 runs 16 residues. Germline V lookup: CDR1 SGHNT, CDR2 YYREEE (reference sequence). Trimming cost V 0 bases and J 4 bases; bases outside gene matches: 6. CDR3: CASSLVLAGVGETQYF. The CDR3, as DNA: TGTGCCAGCAGCTTGGTGCTAGCGGGAGTGGGAGAGACCCAGTACTTC.

The chain joins TRBV5-5 to TRBJ2-7; no reliable D call. V dropped 0 bases and J dropped 1 base, with 8 bases sitting between them. Germline CDR1 is SGHKS and CDR2 is YYEKEE (reference sequence). The CDR3 is 14 residues long. Here the CDR3 reads CASSLVLQSYEQYF. As DNA, the CDR3 is TGTGCCAGCAGCTTGGTTCTCCAATCCTACGAGCAGTACTTC.

The sample holds one count of this clone. The chain is built from TRBV5-1 and TRBJ2-1, with TRBD2 matching over 14 bases. The CDR3 contains 15 residues. Germline V CDR1 and CDR2: SGHRS, YFSETQ. The V and J ends lost 3 bases and 6 bases, in that order; junction bases with no gene match: 2. DNA of the CDR3: TGCGCCAGCAGCTCCGGGACTAGCGGGGGCAATGAGCAGTTCTTC. It translates to CASSSGTSGGNEQFF.

The genes are TRBV13 and TRBJ2-7; possibly TRBD2 for D (7 bases). Germline V CDR1 and CDR2: PRHDT, FYEKMQ (reference sequence). The V gene lost 2 bases and the J gene lost 4 bases, with 15 bases spanning the gap. There are 15 residues in the CDR3. CDR3 region: CASSLRRGPSYEQYF. CDR3 DNA: TGTGCCAGCAGCTTAAGGCGGGGGCCGTCATACGAGCAGTACTTC.

The chain carries TRBV28 and TRBJ1-2, with TRBD1 as a possible D gene (6 bases). The V end lost 6 bases, the J end lost 4 bases, and 12 bases lay between the germline ends. The germline V gene encodes CDR1 MDHEN and CDR2 SYDVKM. This CDR3 is built from 13 residues. The chain's CDR3 is CASSPTGAYGYTF. CDR3 sequence (DNA): TGTGCCAGCAGCCCTACGGGGGCCTATGGCTACACCTTC.

The chain couples TRBV7-2 to TRBJ2-2; 8 bases agree with TRBD2. Germline trimming cut 5 bases from V and 4 bases from J; bases unmatched to any gene: 9. CDR1 and CDR2 from the germline V gene are SGHTA and FQGNSA. The CDR3 has 16 amino acids. This chain's CDR3 is CASSLGTSRRTGELFF. The CDR3, as DNA: TGTGCCAGCAGCCTCGGGACTAGTCGGCGCACCGGGGAGCTGTTTTTT. Combining the CDR3 with reference TRBV7-2 and TRBJ2-2 gives the whole variable domain GAGVSQSPSNKVTEKGKDVELRCDPISGHTALYWYRQSLGQGLEFLIYFQGNSAPDKSGLPSDRFSAERTGGSVSTLTIQRTQQEDSAVYLCASSLGTSRRTGELFFGEGSRLTVL.